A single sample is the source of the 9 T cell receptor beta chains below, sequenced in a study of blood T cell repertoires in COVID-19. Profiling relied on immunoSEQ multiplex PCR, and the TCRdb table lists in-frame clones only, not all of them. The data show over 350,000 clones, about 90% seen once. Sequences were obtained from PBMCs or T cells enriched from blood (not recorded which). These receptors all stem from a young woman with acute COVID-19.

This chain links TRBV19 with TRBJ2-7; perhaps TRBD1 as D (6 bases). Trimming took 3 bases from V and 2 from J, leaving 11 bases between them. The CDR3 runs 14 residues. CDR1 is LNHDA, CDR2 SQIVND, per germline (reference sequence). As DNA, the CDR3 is TGTGCCAGTAGTATCCGGCCAGGGGCCTACGAGCAGTACTTC. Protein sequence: CASSIRPGAYEQYF.

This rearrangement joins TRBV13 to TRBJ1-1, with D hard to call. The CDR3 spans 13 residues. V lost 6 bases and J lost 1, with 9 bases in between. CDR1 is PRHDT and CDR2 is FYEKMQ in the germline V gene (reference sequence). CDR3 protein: CASRITENTEAFF. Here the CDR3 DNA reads TGTGCCAGCAGAATCACAGAGAACACTGAAGCTTTCTTT.

CDR3: CASSLGTSGSVSEQFF. The DNA for the CDR3 is TGTGCCAGCAGCTTGGGTACTAGCGGGAGTGTGAGTGAGCAGTTCTTC. The rearrangement uses TRBV5-6 and TRBJ2-1; 11 bases are a match to TRBD2. Germline V gene sequence: CDR1 SGHDT, CDR2 YYEEEE. V lost 0 bases, J lost 9 bases, and 8 bases stayed unmatched. CDR3 length: 16 amino acids.

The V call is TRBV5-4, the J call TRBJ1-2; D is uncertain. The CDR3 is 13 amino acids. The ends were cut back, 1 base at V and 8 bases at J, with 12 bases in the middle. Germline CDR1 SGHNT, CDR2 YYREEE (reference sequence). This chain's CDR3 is CASSLISNWGYTF. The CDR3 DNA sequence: TGTGCCAGCAGCTTGATCAGTAATTGGGGCTACACCTTC.

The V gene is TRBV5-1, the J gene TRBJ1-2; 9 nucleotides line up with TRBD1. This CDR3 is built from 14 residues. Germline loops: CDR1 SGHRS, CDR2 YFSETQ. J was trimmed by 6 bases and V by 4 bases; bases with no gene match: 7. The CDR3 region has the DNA TGCGCCAGCAGCATCCGACAGGGGGACGATGGCTACACCTTC. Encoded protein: CASSIRQGDDGYTF.

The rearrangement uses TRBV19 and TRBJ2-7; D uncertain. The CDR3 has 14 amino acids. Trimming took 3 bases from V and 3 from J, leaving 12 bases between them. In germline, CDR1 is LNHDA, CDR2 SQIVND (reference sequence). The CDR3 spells CASSIRDTYYEQYF. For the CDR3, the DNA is TGTGCCAGTAGTATCCGTGACACGTACTACGAGCAGTACTTC.

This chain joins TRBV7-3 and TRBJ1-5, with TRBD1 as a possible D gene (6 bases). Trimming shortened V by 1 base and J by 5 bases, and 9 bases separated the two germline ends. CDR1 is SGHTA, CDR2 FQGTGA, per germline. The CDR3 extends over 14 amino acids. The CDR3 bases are TGTGCCAGCAGCTTAAATGGGGGCGATCAGCCCCAGCATTTT. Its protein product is CASSLNGGDQPQHF. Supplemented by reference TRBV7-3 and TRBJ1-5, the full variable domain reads GAGVSQTPSNKVTEKGKYVELRCDPISGHTALYWYRQSLGQGPEFLIYFQGTGAADDSGLPNDRFFAVRPEGSVSTLKIQRTERGDSAVYLCASSLNGGDQPQHFGDGTRLSIL.

CDR3 DNA sequence: TGTGCCAGCAGCAAACCGATACACAGGGGGCAAGAAAGCACCGGGGAGCTGTTTTTT. Translation: CASSKPIHRGQESTGELFF. The chain couples TRBV11-2 to TRBJ2-2; 9 bases are shared with TRBD1. Germline assignment: CDR1 SGHAT and CDR2 FQNNGV. V dropped 5 bases and J dropped 4; count of bases not matched to a gene: 17. There are 19 residues in the CDR3.

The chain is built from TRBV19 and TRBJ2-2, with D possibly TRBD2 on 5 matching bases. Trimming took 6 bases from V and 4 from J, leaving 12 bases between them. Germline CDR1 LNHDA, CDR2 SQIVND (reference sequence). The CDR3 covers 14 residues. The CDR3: CASRDLTLTGELFF. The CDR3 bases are TGTGCCAGTAGGGACTTAACTCTCACCGGGGAGCTGTTTTTT.